The sample holds one count of the clone carrying this T cell receptor beta chain. Its antigen is not identified. Version v3.0 of the immunoSEQ assay ran at survey level. Sequencing of each sample targeted roughly 35,000-55,000 T-cell genomes. Here immunoSEQ multiplex PCR was the method, and the copy in TCRdb shows in-frame clones only, minus some. Among about 18,000 clones listed, 78% were seen once. The sample comes from a study of long-term antiretroviral therapy in people with HIV. General observations from the study: Controls exceeded HIV repertoires in CDR3 length range. Dominance of pre-ART expanded clones persisted, fluctuating and often declining after ART.

This CDR3 region has 15 residues. V gave up 1 base and J gave up 0 bases, with 7 bases separating them. The sequences come from unsorted PBMCs, collected 0.3 years after starting antiretroviral therapy. The TCR originated in a woman in her forties or fifties with HIV. This chain joins TRBV5-3 and TRBJ2-2; no firm D call. TRBV5-3 is classed as an ORF, of uncertain function. This chain's CDR3 is CARSLKGSNTGELFF. DNA of the CDR3: TGTGCCAGAAGCTTGAAAGGGTCGAACACCGGGGAGCTGTTTTTT.